These 17 T cell receptor beta chains originate from one sample sequenced in a study of T-cell reconstitution after alpha-beta-depleted transplantation in children. Preparation of the TCRbeta library was carried out with unique molecular identifiers. TCRdb recomputed calls from the PCR reads with MiXCR, one row per CDR3 protein. There are around 450,000 distinct CDR3 sequences in the sample; approximately 10% occur only once, and about 2.1% lies in the top ten. The sequences come from PBMCs, collected before TCRalphabeta/CD19-depleted stem cell transplant. Receptors were obtained from a child aged 2-15 years with inherited bone marrow failure, due to receive a stem cell transplant.

This clonotype was found many times. The J gene is TRBJ1-1, the V gene TRBV29-1, with a possible D match to TRBD1 (5 bases). The germline V and J ends were trimmed by 3 bases and 3 bases, with 14 bases remaining between them. The germline gives CDR1 SQVTM, CDR2 ANQGSEA. The CDR3 contains 14 residues. CDR3: CSVDQRGKDTEAFF. For the CDR3, the DNA is TGCAGCGTTGATCAACGGGGGAAGGACACTGAAGCTTTCTTT.

On this clonotype: The junction and the germline gene differ at one end; a read error may be behind it. The CDR3 region is CSVVRGSVSSSYNEKFF. The CDR3 DNA reads as TGCAGTGTCGTCAGAGGGAGTGTTAGTAGCTCCTACAATGAGAAGTTCTTC. This rearrangement joins TRBV20-1 to TRBJ2-1, with D possibly TRBD2 on 5 matching bases. This CDR3 is built from 17 residues. Germline CDR1 reads DFQATT; CDR2 reads SNEGSKA (reference sequence).

This clonotype was recorded a few times. This rearrangement joins TRBV28 to TRBJ2-1; D is ambiguous. Germline V gene data show CDR1 as MDHEN and CDR2 as SYDVKM. The CDR3 totals 14 residues. Trimming removed 3 bases at V and 8 bases at J, with 14 bases between. Written as DNA, the CDR3 is TGTGCCAGCAGTTTCGGCCACCGGCGCGATGAGCAGTTCTTC. This codes for CASSFGHRRDEQFF. Looking up the rest from reference TRBV28 and TRBJ2-1 gives the full variable domain: DVKVTQSSRYLVKRTGEKVFLECVQDMDHENMFWYRQDPGLGLRLIYFSYDVKMKEKGDIPEGYSVSREKKERFSLILESASTNQTSMYLCASSFGHRRDEQFFGPGTRLTVL.

Comment on this clonotype: This may stem from a read error, because a much larger clone lies one nucleotide away. V and J are TRBV12-3 or TRBV12-4 and TRBJ2-7, with 7 bases fitting TRBD2. The CDR3 covers 16 residues. CDR3 coding DNA: TGTGCCAGCAGTTTAGCGGGAGGGCCCCCTGGCTACGAGCAGTGCTTC. This codes for CASSLAGGPPGYEQCF.

As for this clonotype: This may come from a read error, since a much larger clone is one base off. This sequence joins TRBV27 and TRBJ2-1, with D possibly TRBD2 on 6 matching bases. The germline V gene encodes CDR1 MNHEY and CDR2 SMNVEV (reference sequence). The V end was cut by 5 bases, the J end by 3 bases, with 11 bases between. This CDR3 spans 14 amino acids. The CDR3: CASSPLACYNEQFF. CDR3 bases: TGTGCCAGCAGTCCTCTAGCGTGCTACAATGAGCAGTTCTTC.

Points on this clonotype: Since a much larger clone is just one base distant, this may be a read error. The chain couples TRBV5-5 to TRBJ2-3; D call uncertain. The CDR3 has 15 residues. In germline, CDR1 is SGHKS, CDR2 YYEKEE (reference sequence). V lost 6 bases and J lost 7, with 21 bases in between. The CDR3 here is CASIPGPTPPHTQYF. In nucleotides, the CDR3 is TGTGCCAGCATCCCCGGACCTACACCTCCCCATACGCAGTATTTT.

The V gene is TRBV10-2, the J gene TRBJ1-1; TRBD1 matches 8 bases. The CDR3 spans 15 residues. Unmatched junction bases numbered 5, after V lost 5 bases and J lost 0 bases. Germline CDR1 reads WSHSY; CDR2 reads SAAADI. Here the CDR3 DNA reads TGCGCCAGCAGTAGACAGGGGCCGATGAACACTGAAGCTTTCTTT. It yields the protein CASSRQGPMNTEAFF.

The table lists this clonotype with many counts. At one end, the junction sequence differs from germline, possibly due to a read error. The CDR3 nucleotides read TGTGCCAGCAGTTTAGGGCGACAGGGGAGCACCGGGGAGCTGTTTTTT. Protein: CASSLGRQGSTGELFF. This chain links TRBV11-2 with TRBJ2-2; 8 bases line up with TRBD1. Per germline, CDR1 SGHAT and CDR2 FQNNGV. The CDR3 loop spans 16 amino acids. The complete variable domain, with remaining parts taken from reference TRBV11-2 and TRBJ2-2, reads EAGVAQSPRYKIIEKRQSVAFWCNPISGHATLYWYQQILGQGPKLLIQFQNNGVVDDSQLPKDRFSAERLKGVDSTLKIQPAKLEDSAVYLCASSLGRQGSTGELFFGEGSRLTVL.

This clonotype was observed once. V and J are TRBV6-1 and TRBJ2-5; TRBD2 agrees at 7 bases. Germline V gene lookup returns CDR1 MNHNS and CDR2 SASEGT. This CDR3 spans 16 amino acids. Losses at the gene ends were 4 bases for V and 8 bases for J; bases not matched to a gene: 16. This CDR3 reads CASSGLAGIGMETQYF. The CDR3 DNA is TGTGCCAGCAGTGGACTAGCTGGTATTGGAATGGAAACCCAGTACTTC.

This clonotype was counted ten times or more. V gene TRBV4-3 combines with J gene TRBJ2-2; D uncertain. Trimming left V 0 bases short and J 0 bases short, with 11 bases between. The CDR3 consists of 17 residues. From germline, CDR1 is LGHNA and CDR2 YSLEER. The CDR3 is CASSQDVRVPNTGELFF. The CDR3 DNA reads as TGCGCCAGCAGCCAAGATGTTAGAGTACCGAACACCGGGGAGCTGTTTTTT.

The table lists this clonotype with many counts. V usage is TRBV5-1 and J usage is TRBJ2-2; D call uncertain. V dropped 2 bases and J dropped 6 bases, with 14 bases sitting between them. Looked up from germline, CDR1 is SGHRS and CDR2 is YFSETQ. The CDR3 consists of 15 residues. CDR3 sequence: CASSLRLLWAGELFF. In DNA, the CDR3 is TGCGCCAGCAGCTTACGCCTTTTATGGGCCGGGGAGCTGTTTTTT. The full variable domain, its missing parts supplied by reference TRBV5-1 and TRBJ2-2, is KAGVTQTPRYLIKTRGQQVTLSCSPISGHRSVSWYQQTPGQGLQFLFEYFSETQRNKGNFPGRFSGRQFSNSRSEMNVSTLELGDSALYLCASSLRLLWAGELFFGEGSRLTVL.

In this sample, this clonotype turned up many times. V gene TRBV20-1 combines with J gene TRBJ2-1; TRBD2 matches at 12 bases. This CDR3 comprises 16 residues. Germline V lookup: CDR1 DFQATT, CDR2 SNEGSKA (reference sequence). The junction had 11 bases not matched to a gene; V was cut back by 4 bases and J by 7 bases. In DNA, the CDR3 is TGCAGTGCTATCTTCGGACTAGCGGGATTTAGGAATGAGCAGTTCTTC. This codes for CSAIFGLAGFRNEQFF.

This chain joins TRBV20-1 and TRBJ2-1; D gene unclear. From germline, CDR1 is DFQATT and CDR2 SNEGSKA (reference sequence). Trimming removed 6 bases from V and 3 bases from J, with 18 bases in between. The CDR3 runs to 15 residues. Here the CDR3 reads CSATVALRVYNEQFF. In DNA, the CDR3 is TGCAGTGCCACCGTAGCCCTCCGGGTCTACAATGAGCAGTTCTTC.

This clonotype has ten or more counts. The rearrangement uses TRBV27 and TRBJ2-7; TRBD2 matches at 11 bases. This CDR3 has 16 amino acids. V lost 5 bases to trimming and J lost 0 bases; unmatched junction nucleotides: 6. CDR1 is MNHEY and CDR2 is SMNVEV in the germline V gene (reference sequence). CDR3 protein: CASSPGLAAFSYEQYF. CDR3 in DNA: TGTGCCAGCAGTCCGGGACTAGCGGCATTCTCCTACGAGCAGTACTTC.

In the case of this clonotype: This clone may be a read error of a much larger clone one base away. This rearrangement joins TRBV7-2 to TRBJ2-1, with D perhaps TRBD2 (6 bases). Germline V gene data show CDR1 as SGHTA and CDR2 as FQGNSA. The CDR3 consists of 15 residues. CDR3 nucleotide sequence: TGTGCCATCAGCTTAACCAGGAGGGTAAGCAATGAGCAGTTCTTC. Encoded protein: CAISLTRRVSNEQFF.

As concerns this clonotype: A read error is possible here, since a much larger clone lies one base away. The chain couples TRBV28 to TRBJ2-3; D gene unclear. The CDR3 runs to 16 residues. Germline CDR1 is MDHEN and CDR2 is SYDVKM. V was shortened by 6 bases and J by 4 bases, with 20 bases between the two germline ends. This chain's CDR3 is CASSRPLVLRADTQYF. CDR3 sequence (DNA): TGTGCCAGCAGCCGACCTCTAGTTCTCCGCGCAGATACGCAGTATTTT.

This clonotype was seen only a few times. The V gene is TRBV10-3, the J gene TRBJ2-1; 9 positions match TRBD1. V was clipped by 8 bases and J by 4 bases; unmatched bases: 6. Germline CDR1 is ENHRY and CDR2 is SYGVKD. The CDR3 extends over 14 amino acids. CDR3 residues: CAIHRGQGYNEQFF. CDR3 sequence (DNA): TGTGCCATCCACCGTGGACAGGGGTACAATGAGCAGTTCTTC.